This entry is about one T cell receptor beta chain. Its antigen specificity is not known. Per-nucleotide qualities are absent, and no much larger clonotype sits a single base away. This sample stems from a study of T cell changes during pregnancy in multiple sclerosis (dated by TCRdb to between 2018 and 2021). Background for the entire study: The study looked at changes in the T cell repertoire across pregnancy in women with multiple sclerosis.

Libraries were constructed by the immunoSEQ multiplex PCR assay. What TCRdb holds here is the immuneACCESS table cut down to in-frame rearrangements. Part of the clones is not present; checked against another copy, under half of the missing clones reflect an unresolved V gene, and the others are unexplained. Present in this sample are about 97,000 clones, 91% of which were seen just once. The top ten constitute about 3.1% of the sample. Sequencing was performed on peripheral blood, taken in the second trimester of pregnancy. The source is a female donor with multiple sclerosis, enrolled in a pregnancy study.

In nucleotide form, the sequence is TGTGCCAGCAGTCTTGGTCCAACTAGCGGCCCTTCCAATGAGCAGTTCTTC. Its translation is CASSLGPTSGPSNEQFF. Recombination joined TRBV9 with TRBJ2-1; the junction holds 8 bases that match TRBD2. The CDR3 runs 17 residues from the cysteine to the phenylalanine. Only CDR3 DNA remains: 51 bases, in frame from the first base. The junction shows trimming of 5 bases on V and 6 bases on J, and the gene matches do not reach 16 bases of it. In the germline V gene, CDR1 corresponds to SGDLS and CDR2 to YYNGEE.